This TCR beta chain was captured by sequencing in a study of T cells in women clearing cervical HPV infection. Sequencing used immunoSEQ multiplex PCR; TCRdb keeps in-frame clones, though not all of them. The listing records tens of thousands of clones. Material: blood buffy coat. The receptor was derived from a woman between 18 and 70 years old with a cervical HPV16 infection that either progressed to CIN3+ or cleared (not recorded which).

Incomplete CDR3 DNA: TGTGCCACTCGACAGGCCCCTAACTATGGC. It yields the protein CATRQAPNYG. The complete CDR3 sequence is CATRQAPNYGYTF. The gene calls are TRBV11-1 and TRBJ1-2; a weak D match, TRBD1 (6 bases). The read halts 3 residues ahead of the CDR3 end, with the missing end drawn from the germline J gene. V was cut by 10 bases and J by 0 bases, with 12 bases left in between. The CDR3 totals 13 residues. In germline, CDR1 is SGHAT, CDR2 FQDESV (reference sequence).